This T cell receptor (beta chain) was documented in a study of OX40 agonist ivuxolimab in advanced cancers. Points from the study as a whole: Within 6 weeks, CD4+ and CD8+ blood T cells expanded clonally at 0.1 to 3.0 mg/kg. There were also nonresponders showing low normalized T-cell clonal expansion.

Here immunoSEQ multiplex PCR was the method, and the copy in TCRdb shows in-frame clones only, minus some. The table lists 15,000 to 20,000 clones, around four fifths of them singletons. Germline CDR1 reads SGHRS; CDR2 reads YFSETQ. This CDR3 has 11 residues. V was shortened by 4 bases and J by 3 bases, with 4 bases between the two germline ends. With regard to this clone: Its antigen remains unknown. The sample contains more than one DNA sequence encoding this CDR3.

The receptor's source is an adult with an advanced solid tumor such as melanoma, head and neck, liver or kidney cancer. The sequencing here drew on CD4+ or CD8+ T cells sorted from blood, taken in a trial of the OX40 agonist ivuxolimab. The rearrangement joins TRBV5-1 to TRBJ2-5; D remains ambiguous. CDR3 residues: CASSLEETQYF. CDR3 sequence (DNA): TGCGCCAGCAGCCTGGAAGAGACCCAGTACTTC.